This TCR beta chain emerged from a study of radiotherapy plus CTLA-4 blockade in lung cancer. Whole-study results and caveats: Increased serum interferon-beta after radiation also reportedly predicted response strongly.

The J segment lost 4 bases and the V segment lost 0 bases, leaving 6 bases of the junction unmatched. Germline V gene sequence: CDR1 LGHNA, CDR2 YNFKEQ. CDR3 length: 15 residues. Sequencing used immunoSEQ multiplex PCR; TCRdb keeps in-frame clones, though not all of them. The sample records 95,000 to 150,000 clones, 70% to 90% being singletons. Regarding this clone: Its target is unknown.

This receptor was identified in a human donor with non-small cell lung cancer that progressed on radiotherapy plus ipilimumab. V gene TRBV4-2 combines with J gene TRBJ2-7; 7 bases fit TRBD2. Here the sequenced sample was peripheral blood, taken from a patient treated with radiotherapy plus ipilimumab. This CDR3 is CASSQDVAGVYEQYF. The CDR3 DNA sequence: TGTGCCAGCAGCCAAGATGTGGCGGGAGTGTACGAGCAGTACTTC.